What follows are 20 T cell receptor beta chains derived from one specimen sequenced in a study of shared clonotypes between healthy human individuals. Libraries were prepared by immunoSEQ multiplex PCR; TCRdb keeps only in-frame clonotypes and omits some of them. The sample contains 2 million to 2.5 million clones, under 95% of which appear only once. The specimen sequenced was naive CD4+ T cells from PBMCs. Subset meaning: CD45RA+ positively selected. The receptors derive from a man younger than 30 in good health. Some clones in this sample may be carry-over from other donors' samples.

V usage is TRBV7-3 and J usage is TRBJ2-3; no clear D gene. The CDR3 sequence is 15 residues long. Germline V gene sequence: CDR1 SGHTA, CDR2 FQGTGA. V lost 5 bases and J lost 0, with 12 bases in between. CDR3 bases: TGTGCCAGCAGCCACCGCCGGAGCAGCACAGATACGCAGTATTTT. Its protein product is CASSHRRSSTDTQYF.

The sample holds a few counts of this clone. This chain joins TRBV6-5 and TRBJ2-1; weak D call: TRBD2 (5 bases). The V end was cut by 8 bases, the J end by 9 bases, with 20 bases between. CDR3 size: 14 residues. CDR1 is MNHEY, CDR2 SVGAGI, per germline. Here the CDR3 reads CASRTQLEPSEQFF. The DNA for the CDR3 is TGTGCCAGCCGTACCCAACTAGAACCTAGTGAGCAGTTCTTC.

The chain employs TRBV6-5 and TRBJ2-7; 10 bases line up with TRBD2. Per germline, CDR1 MNHEY and CDR2 SVGAGI. The CDR3 runs 14 residues. The junction had 5 bases not matched to a gene; V was cut back by 6 bases and J by 3 bases. CDR3 in amino acids: CASSRTSGYYEQYF. The CDR3 DNA sequence: TGTGCCAGCAGCCGGACTAGCGGCTACTACGAGCAGTACTTC.

This rearrangement joins TRBV7-7 to TRBJ2-2, with TRBD1 matching 9 bases. The ends lost 4 bases at V and 5 bases at J; junction bases unmatched: 5. Germline lookup yields CDR1 SSHAT and CDR2 FNYEAQ (reference sequence). The CDR3 spans 15 residues. The CDR3 is CASSSGTGLTGELFF. CDR3 DNA: TGTGCCAGCAGCTCCGGGACAGGGCTTACCGGGGAGCTGTTTTTT.

This chain links TRBV28 with TRBJ2-5; D might be TRBD1 (6 bases). V shed 5 bases and J shed 9 bases, with 19 bases lying between them. Looked up from germline, CDR1 is MDHEN and CDR2 is SYDVKM. The CDR3 covers 14 residues. CDR3 protein: CASSEGTRRGSQYF. CDR3 nucleotides: TGTGCCAGCAGTGAAGGGACACGCCGTGGTTCCCAGTACTTC.

J is TRBJ1-5 and V is TRBV28; 8 nucleotides line up with TRBD1. With V trimmed by 0 bases and J by 4 bases, 2 bases remained unmatched. CDR1 and CDR2 from the germline V gene are MDHEN and SYDVKM. This CDR3 region has 15 residues. The CDR3 DNA follows: TGTGCCAGCAGTTTATGGGACAGGGAGAATCAGCCCCAGCATTTT. Encoded protein: CASSLWDRENQPQHF.

The J gene is TRBJ2-5, the V gene TRBV28; D call uncertain. The closer fit of TRBJ2-7 to the DNA end suggests the J call may be wrong. CDR1 and CDR2 from the germline V gene are MDHEN and SYDVKM. The CDR3 spans 12 residues. The CDR3 reads CASSSSYYEQYF. In DNA form, the CDR3 reads TGTGCCAGCAGTTCCTCATACTACGAGCAGTACTTC.

The chain has TRBV5-1 and TRBJ2-6, with D possibly being TRBD1 (6 bases). Trimming stripped 4 bases from V and 4 bases from J, with 18 bases between. This CDR3 region has 17 residues. CDR1 is SGHRS and CDR2 is YFSETQ in the germline V gene. CDR3: CASSPGHSSAGANVLTF. In nucleotides, the CDR3 is TGCGCCAGCAGCCCGGGACATTCATCGGCCGGGGCCAACGTCCTGACTTTC.

The chain uses TRBV4-2 and TRBJ2-7, with a weak D call TRBD1 (5 bases). The V end lost 0 bases, the J end lost 5 bases, and 11 bases lay between the germline ends. Germline V gene sequence: CDR1 LGHNA, CDR2 YNFKEQ. This CDR3 comprises 14 residues. CDR3 protein: CASSQDIVGHEQYF. The CDR3 bases are TGTGCCAGCAGCCAAGATATTGTGGGGCACGAGCAGTACTTC.

This chain links TRBV2 with TRBJ2-7; D not resolved. CDR1 SNHLY and CDR2 FYNNEI come from the germline V gene. The V end lost 3 bases, the J end lost 5 bases, and 8 bases lay between the germline ends. CDR3 length: 12 amino acids. The chain's CDR3 is CASSDIWNEQYF. The CDR3 nucleotides read TGTGCCAGCAGTGACATCTGGAACGAGCAGTACTTC.

This clone occurred once. The chain carries TRBV7-6 and TRBJ2-3; TRBD2 matches at 11 bases. CDR1 and CDR2 (germline): SGHVS, FNYEAQ. The J segment lost 1 base and the V segment lost 5 bases, leaving 8 bases of the junction unmatched. The CDR3 runs 17 residues. The CDR3 nucleotides are TGTGCCAGCAGCAAAGCGAAGGGACTAGCGGGCACAGATACGCAGTATTTT. It specifies CASSKAKGLAGTDTQYF.

The J gene is TRBJ2-2, the V gene TRBV5-1; 9 bases line up with TRBD1. The CDR3 consists of 18 residues. Germline V lookup: CDR1 SGHRS, CDR2 YFSETQ. V trimming: 3 bases; J trimming: 5 bases; junction bases outside the gene matches: 14. This CDR3 is CASSSGQGFDAVTGELFF. The CDR3 DNA reads as TGCGCCAGCAGCTCGGGACAGGGATTTGATGCCGTTACCGGGGAGCTGTTTTTT.

This clone was seen only a few times. The chain employs TRBV5-1 and TRBJ2-6, with D perhaps TRBD2 (6 bases). The CDR3 has 17 amino acids. V was clipped by 3 bases and J by 2 bases, with 15 bases between them. Germline V lookup: CDR1 SGHRS, CDR2 YFSETQ. The CDR3 DNA is TGCGCCAGCAGCTCCTGGCGGGGACTGACTGGGGCCAACGTCCTGACTTTC. Protein sequence: CASSSWRGLTGANVLTF.

The chain is built from TRBV30 and TRBJ2-3; TRBD2 matches 7 bases. The germline CDR1 and CDR2 sequences are GTSNPN and SVGIG (reference sequence). After removal of 3 bases from V and 2 bases from J, the junction contained 8 bases not matched to a gene. The CDR3 length is 15 residues. Here the CDR3 reads CAWRRAGTNTDTQYF. As DNA, the CDR3 is TGTGCCTGGAGGAGGGCTGGGACTAACACAGATACGCAGTATTTT.

V and J are TRBV2 and TRBJ2-3; 7 positions match TRBD1. In germline, CDR1 is SNHLY, CDR2 FYNNEI. This CDR3 is built from 14 residues. Unmatched junction bases numbered 7, after V lost 4 bases and J lost 6 bases. CDR3 bases: TGTGCCAGCAGTGGACAGGGAATATCTGATACGCAGTATTTT. It encodes CASSGQGISDTQYF.

This chain joins TRBV11-2 and TRBJ2-2, with D perhaps being TRBD1 or TRBD2 (5 bases each). V was pared by 5 bases and J by 4 bases, with 14 bases between. This CDR3 has 15 amino acids. Germline assignment: CDR1 SGHAT and CDR2 FQNNGV. The CDR3 DNA sequence: TGTGCCAGCAGCCGGCGGGCTGGGGGCACCGGGGAGCTGTTTTTT. Protein: CASSRRAGGTGELFF.

The rearrangement links TRBV10-3 to TRBJ1-1; D remains ambiguous. The CDR3 runs to 14 residues. V dropped 4 bases and J dropped 7 bases, with 16 bases sitting between them. CDR1 and CDR2 from the germline V gene are ENHRY and SYGVKD. CDR3 DNA sequence: TGTGCCATCAGTGTCTCGATTCTCCCGGGTGAAGCTTTCTTT. As protein: CAISVSILPGEAFF.

J is TRBJ2-3 and V is TRBV18, with TRBD1 matching 9 bases. There are 18 residues in the CDR3. V was pared by 0 bases and J by 1 base, with 8 bases of the junction left unmatched. CDR1 and CDR2 from the germline V gene are KGHSH and LQKENI. CDR3 coding DNA: TGTGCCAGCTCACCACCCCGGACAGGGGCAGGGGGCACAGATACGCAGTATTTT. Translation gives CASSPPRTGAGGTDTQYF.

The chain links TRBV6-6 to TRBJ1-2; TRBD1 aligns across 9 bases. The CDR3 covers 12 residues. The trim removed 0 bases at V and 13 bases at J, leaving 3 bases unmatched. Per germline, CDR1 MNHNY and CDR2 SVGAGI (reference sequence). This chain's CDR3 is CASSYSRTGATF. Here the CDR3 DNA reads TGTGCCAGCAGTTACTCTCGGACAGGGGCCACCTTC.

V is TRBV5-1 and J is TRBJ2-7, with 13 nucleotides matching TRBD2. Germline CDR1 SGHRS, CDR2 YFSETQ. This CDR3 region has 14 residues. The V and J ends lost 4 bases and 5 bases, in that order; junction bases with no gene match: 3. This CDR3 is CASSGLAGVDEQYF. In DNA, the CDR3 is TGCGCCAGCAGCGGACTAGCGGGAGTGGACGAGCAGTACTTC.